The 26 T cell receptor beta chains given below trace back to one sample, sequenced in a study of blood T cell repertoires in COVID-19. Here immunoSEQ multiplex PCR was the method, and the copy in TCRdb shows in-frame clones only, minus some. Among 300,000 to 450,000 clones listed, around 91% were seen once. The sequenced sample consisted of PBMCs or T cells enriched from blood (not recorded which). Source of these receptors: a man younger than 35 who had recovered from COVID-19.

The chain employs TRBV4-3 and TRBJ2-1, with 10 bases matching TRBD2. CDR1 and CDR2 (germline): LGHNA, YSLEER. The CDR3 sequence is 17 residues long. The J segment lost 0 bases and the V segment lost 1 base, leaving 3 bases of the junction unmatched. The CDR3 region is CASSQGGLADSYNEQFF. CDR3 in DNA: TGCGCCAGCAGCCAAGGTGGACTAGCGGACTCCTACAATGAGCAGTTCTTC.

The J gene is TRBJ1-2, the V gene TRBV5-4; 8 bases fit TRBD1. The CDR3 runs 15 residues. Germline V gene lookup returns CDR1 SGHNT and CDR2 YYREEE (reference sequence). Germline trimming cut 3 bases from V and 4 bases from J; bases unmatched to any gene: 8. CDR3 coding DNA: TGTGCCAGCAGCTCAGGACAGGGAGTCATCTATGGCTACACCTTC. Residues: CASSSGQGVIYGYTF. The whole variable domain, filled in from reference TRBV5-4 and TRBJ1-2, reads ETGVTQSPTHLIKTRGQQVTLRCSSQSGHNTVSWYQQALGQGPQFIFQYYREEENGRGNFPPRFSGLQFPNYSSELNVNALELDDSALYLCASSSGQGVIYGYTFGSGTRLTVV.

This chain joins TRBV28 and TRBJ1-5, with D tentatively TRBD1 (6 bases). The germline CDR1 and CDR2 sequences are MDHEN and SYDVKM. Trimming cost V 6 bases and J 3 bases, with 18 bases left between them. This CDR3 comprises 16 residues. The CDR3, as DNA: TGTGCCAGCAGGGAAGGGGGGGCGCGGAACAATCAGCCCCAGCATTTT. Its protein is CASREGGARNNQPQHF. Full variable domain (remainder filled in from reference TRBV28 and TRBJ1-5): DVKVTQSSRYLVKRTGEKVFLECVQDMDHENMFWYRQDPGLGLRLIYFSYDVKMKEKGDIPEGYSVSREKKERFSLILESASTNQTSMYLCASREGGARNNQPQHFGDGTRLSIL.

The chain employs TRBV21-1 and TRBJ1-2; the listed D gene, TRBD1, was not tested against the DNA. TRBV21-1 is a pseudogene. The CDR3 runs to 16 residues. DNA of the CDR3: TGTGCCAGCAGCAAAGAGAGGCAGGGGGCGAACTATGGCTACACCTTC. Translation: CASSKERQGANYGYTF.

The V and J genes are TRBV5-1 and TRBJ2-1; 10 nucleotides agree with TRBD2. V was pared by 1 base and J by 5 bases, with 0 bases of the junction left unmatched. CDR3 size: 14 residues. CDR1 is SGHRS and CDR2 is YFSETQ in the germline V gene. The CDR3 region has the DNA TGCGCCAGCAGCTTGACTAGCGGGGACAATGAGCAGTTCTTC. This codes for CASSLTSGDNEQFF.

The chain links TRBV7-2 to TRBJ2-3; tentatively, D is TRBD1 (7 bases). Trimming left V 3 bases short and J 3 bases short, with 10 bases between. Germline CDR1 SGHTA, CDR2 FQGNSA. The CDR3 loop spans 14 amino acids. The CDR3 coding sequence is TGTGCCAGCAGCTTTCAGGGGGGTACAGATACGCAGTATTTT. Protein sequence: CASSFQGGTDTQYF.

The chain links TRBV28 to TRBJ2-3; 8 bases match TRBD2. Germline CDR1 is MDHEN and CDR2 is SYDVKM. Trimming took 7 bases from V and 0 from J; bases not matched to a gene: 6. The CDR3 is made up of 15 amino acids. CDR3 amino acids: CASNQPSGSTDTQYF. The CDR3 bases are TGTGCCAGCAATCAACCTAGCGGGAGCACAGATACGCAGTATTTT.

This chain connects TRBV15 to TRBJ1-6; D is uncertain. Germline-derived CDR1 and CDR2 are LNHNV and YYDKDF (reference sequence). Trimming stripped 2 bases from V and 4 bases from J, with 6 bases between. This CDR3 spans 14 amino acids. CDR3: CATSRFLYNSPLHF. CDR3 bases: TGTGCCACCAGCAGATTCTTATATAATTCACCCCTCCACTTT.

CDR3 region: CASSLVAAEAFF. DNA for the CDR3: TGTGCCAGCAGCCTCGTAGCAGCTGAAGCTTTCTTT. The chain is built from TRBV7-9 and TRBJ1-1; unclear D gene. Germline loops: CDR1 SEHNR, CDR2 FQNEAQ (reference sequence). This CDR3 region has 12 residues. The V and J ends lost 5 bases and 6 bases respectively, with 10 bases between them.

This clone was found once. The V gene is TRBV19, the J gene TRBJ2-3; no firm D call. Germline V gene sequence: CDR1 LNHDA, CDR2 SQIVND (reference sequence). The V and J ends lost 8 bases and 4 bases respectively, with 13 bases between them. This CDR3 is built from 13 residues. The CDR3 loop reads CASLGSAADTQYF. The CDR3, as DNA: TGTGCCAGTCTTGGCTCCGCCGCAGATACGCAGTATTTT.

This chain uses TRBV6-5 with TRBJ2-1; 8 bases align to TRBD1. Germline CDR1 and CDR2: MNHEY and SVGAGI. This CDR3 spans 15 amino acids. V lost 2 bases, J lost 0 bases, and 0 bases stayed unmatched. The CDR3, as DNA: TGTGCCAGCAGTTACACAGGGGGCTCCTACAATGAGCAGTTCTTC. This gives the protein CASSYTGGSYNEQFF.

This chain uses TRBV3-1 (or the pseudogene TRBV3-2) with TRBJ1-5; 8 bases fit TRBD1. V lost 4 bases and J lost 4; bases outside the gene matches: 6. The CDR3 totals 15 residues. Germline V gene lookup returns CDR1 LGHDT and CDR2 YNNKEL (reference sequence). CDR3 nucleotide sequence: TGTGCCAGCAGCCTGGGACAGGCGGGGAATCAGCCCCAGCATTTT. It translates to CASSLGQAGNQPQHF.

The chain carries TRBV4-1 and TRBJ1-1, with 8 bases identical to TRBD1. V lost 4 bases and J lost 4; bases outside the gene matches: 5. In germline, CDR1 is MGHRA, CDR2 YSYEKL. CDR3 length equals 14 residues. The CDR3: CASSLHTGGTEAFF. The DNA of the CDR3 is TGCGCCAGCAGCCTCCATACAGGGGGCACTGAAGCTTTCTTT.

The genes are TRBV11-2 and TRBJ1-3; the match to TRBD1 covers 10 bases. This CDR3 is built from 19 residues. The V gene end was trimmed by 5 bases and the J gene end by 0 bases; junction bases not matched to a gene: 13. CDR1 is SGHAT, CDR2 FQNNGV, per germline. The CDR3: CASSPGTGAHLSSGNTIYF. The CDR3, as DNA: TGTGCCAGCAGCCCGGGGACAGGGGCCCACCTCAGCTCTGGAAACACCATATATTTT.

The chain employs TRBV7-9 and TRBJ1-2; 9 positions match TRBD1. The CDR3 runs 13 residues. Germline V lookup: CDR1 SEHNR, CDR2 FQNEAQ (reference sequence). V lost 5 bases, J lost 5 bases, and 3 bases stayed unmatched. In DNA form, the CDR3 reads TGTGCCAGCAGCGAGGGACAGGGTTATGGCTACACCTTC. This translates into CASSEGQGYGYTF.

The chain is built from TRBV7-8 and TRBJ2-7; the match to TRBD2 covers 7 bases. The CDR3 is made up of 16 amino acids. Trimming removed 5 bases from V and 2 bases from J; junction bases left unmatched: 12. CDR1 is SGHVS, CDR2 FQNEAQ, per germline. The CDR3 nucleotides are TGTGCCAGCAGCGTCTCACTAGCGCCGGCAACCTACGAGCAGTACTTC. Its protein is CASSVSLAPATYEQYF.

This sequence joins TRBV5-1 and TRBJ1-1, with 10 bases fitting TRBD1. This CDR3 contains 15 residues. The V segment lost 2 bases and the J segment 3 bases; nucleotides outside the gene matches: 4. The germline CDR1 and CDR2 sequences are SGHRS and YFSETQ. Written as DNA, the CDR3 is TGCGCCAGCAGCTTAACAGACAGGGGGCACACTGAAGCTTTCTTT. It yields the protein CASSLTDRGHTEAFF.

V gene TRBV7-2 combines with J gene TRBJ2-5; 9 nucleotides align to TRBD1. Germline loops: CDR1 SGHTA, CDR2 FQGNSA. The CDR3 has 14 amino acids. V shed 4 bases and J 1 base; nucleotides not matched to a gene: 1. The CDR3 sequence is CASSWDRVQETQYF. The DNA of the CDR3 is TGTGCCAGCAGCTGGGACAGGGTCCAAGAGACCCAGTACTTC.

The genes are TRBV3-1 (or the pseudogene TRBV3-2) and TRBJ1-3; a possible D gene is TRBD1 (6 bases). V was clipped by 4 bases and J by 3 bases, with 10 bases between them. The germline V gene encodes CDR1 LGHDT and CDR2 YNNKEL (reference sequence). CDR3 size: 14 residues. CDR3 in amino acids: CASSLQGYGNTIYF. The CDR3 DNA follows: TGTGCCAGCAGCCTACAGGGTTATGGAAACACCATATATTTT.

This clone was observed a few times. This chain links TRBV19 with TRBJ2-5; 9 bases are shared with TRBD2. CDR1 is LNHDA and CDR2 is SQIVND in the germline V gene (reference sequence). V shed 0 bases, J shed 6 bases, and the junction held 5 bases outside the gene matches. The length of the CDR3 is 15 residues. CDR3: CASSIDAGGPQTQYF. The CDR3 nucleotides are TGTGCCAGTAGTATAGATGCGGGAGGGCCGCAGACCCAGTACTTC.

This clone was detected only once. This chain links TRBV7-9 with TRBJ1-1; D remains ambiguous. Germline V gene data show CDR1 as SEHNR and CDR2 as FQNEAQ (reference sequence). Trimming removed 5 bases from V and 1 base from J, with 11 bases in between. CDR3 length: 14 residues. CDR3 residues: CASSPQNGNTEAFF. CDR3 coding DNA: TGTGCCAGCAGCCCCCAAAACGGGAACACTGAAGCTTTCTTT.

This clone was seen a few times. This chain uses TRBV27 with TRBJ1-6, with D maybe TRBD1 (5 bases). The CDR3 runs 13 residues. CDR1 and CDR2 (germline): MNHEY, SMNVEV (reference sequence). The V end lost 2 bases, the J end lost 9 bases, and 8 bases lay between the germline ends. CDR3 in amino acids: CASSLIGGSPLHF. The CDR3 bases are TGTGCCAGCAGTTTAATCGGGGGTTCACCCCTCCACTTT.

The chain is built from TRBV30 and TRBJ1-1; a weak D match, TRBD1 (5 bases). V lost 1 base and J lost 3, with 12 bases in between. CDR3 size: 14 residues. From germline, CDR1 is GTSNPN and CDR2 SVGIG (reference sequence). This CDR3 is CAWSAGGYYTEAFF. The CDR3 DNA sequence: TGTGCCTGGAGTGCGGGGGGGTATTACACTGAAGCTTTCTTT.

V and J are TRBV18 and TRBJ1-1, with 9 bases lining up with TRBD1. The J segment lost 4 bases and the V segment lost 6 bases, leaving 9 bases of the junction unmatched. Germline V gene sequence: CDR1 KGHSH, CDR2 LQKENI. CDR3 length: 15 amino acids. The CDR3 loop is CASSTRTGASTEAFF. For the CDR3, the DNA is TGTGCCAGCTCGACTCGGACAGGGGCAAGCACTGAAGCTTTCTTT.

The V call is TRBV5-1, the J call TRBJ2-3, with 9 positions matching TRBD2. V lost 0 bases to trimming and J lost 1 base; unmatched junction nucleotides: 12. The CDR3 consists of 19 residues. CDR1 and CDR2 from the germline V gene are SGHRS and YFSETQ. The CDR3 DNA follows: TGCGCCAGCAGCTTGGTTGGGCGTAGCGGGAGCTTTCGCACAGATACGCAGTATTTT. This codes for CASSLVGRSGSFRTDTQYF.

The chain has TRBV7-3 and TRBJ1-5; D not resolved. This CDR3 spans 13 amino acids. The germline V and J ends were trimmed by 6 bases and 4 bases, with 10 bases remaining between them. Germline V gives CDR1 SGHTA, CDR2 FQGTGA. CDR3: CASSFTGNQPQHF. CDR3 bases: TGTGCCAGCAGTTTTACGGGGAATCAGCCCCAGCATTTT.